This passage covers 9 T cell receptor beta chains from one sample sequenced in a study of blood T cell repertoires in COVID-19. Method: immunoSEQ multiplex PCR; TCRdb's copy keeps in-frame clones and lacks some. This sample has more than 150,000 clones, with roughly 86% found just once. Material: peripheral blood. The source of these receptors is a man in his forties or fifties with active or convalescent COVID-19.

This clone was detected only once. The chain recombines TRBV5-1 with TRBJ2-2; 9 bases are a match to TRBD2. V shed 1 base and J 7 bases; nucleotides not matched to a gene: 5. There are 15 residues in the CDR3. Germline V gene lookup returns CDR1 SGHRS and CDR2 YFSETQ. This CDR3 is CASSLHSGGIGELFF. The CDR3 DNA is TGCGCCAGCAGCTTGCATAGCGGGGGTATCGGGGAGCTGTTTTTT.

V is TRBV4-3 and J is TRBJ2-6, with D possibly being TRBD1 (5 bases). Trimming left V 0 bases short and J 6 bases short, with 12 bases between. There are 16 residues in the CDR3. Germline CDR1 is LGHNA and CDR2 is YSLEER. CDR3 sequence: CASSQEGLHVANVLTF. The CDR3 nucleotides are TGCGCCAGCAGCCAAGAGGGGCTCCATGTGGCCAACGTCCTGACTTTC.

The V call is TRBV6-2 or TRBV6-3, the J call TRBJ2-3; 15 bases fit TRBD2. The V gene end was trimmed by 5 bases and the J gene end by 5 bases; junction bases not matched to a gene: 5. The CDR3 spans 16 residues. Germline V gives CDR1 MNHEY, CDR2 SVGEGT. The CDR3 coding sequence is TGTGCCAGCAGTCTAGGGACTAGCGGGGGGTTAGATACGCAGTATTTT. Residues: CASSLGTSGGLDTQYF.

V usage is TRBV5-6 and J usage is TRBJ1-1; the match to TRBD1 covers 8 bases. Germline-derived CDR1 and CDR2 are SGHDT and YYEEEE. This CDR3 spans 15 amino acids. V was clipped by 4 bases and J by 4 bases; unmatched bases: 9. As DNA, the CDR3 is TGTGCCAGCAGCGACCTAGGACAGGGTTCCACTGAAGCTTTCTTT. It encodes CASSDLGQGSTEAFF. Together with reference TRBV5-6 and TRBJ1-1, the CDR3 gives the full variable domain: DAGVTQSPTHLIKTRGQQVTLRCSPKSGHDTVSWYQQALGQGPQFIFQYYEEEERQRGNFPDRFSGHQFPNYSSELNVNALLLGDSALYLCASSDLGQGSTEAFFGQGTRLTVV.

This chain joins TRBV5-5 and TRBJ2-7; TRBD1 agrees at 8 bases. The CDR3 has 16 amino acids. V trimming: 1 base; J trimming: 0 bases; junction bases outside the gene matches: 6. In germline, CDR1 is SGHKS, CDR2 YYEKEE (reference sequence). The CDR3 DNA is TGTGCCAGCAGCTTGTATCTCGGGACAGGCTCCTACGAGCAGTACTTC. This translates into CASSLYLGTGSYEQYF. The full variable domain, in which reference TRBV5-5 and TRBJ2-7 provide the parts outside the CDR3, is DAGVTQSPTHLIKTRGQQVTLRCSPISGHKSVSWYQQVLGQGPQFIFQYYEKEERGRGNFPDRFSARQFPNYSSELNVNALLLGDSALYLCASSLYLGTGSYEQYFGPGTRLTVT.

CDR3 nucleotides: TGTGCCAGCAGCATAACGGGAACTTCTAATGAAAAACTGTTTTTT. It is translated as CASSITGTSNEKLFF. The chain has TRBV9 and TRBJ1-4; D is unresolved. The CDR3 length is 15 residues. CDR1 and CDR2 from the germline V gene are SGDLS and YYNGEE. Trimming took off 4 bases at V and 3 bases at J, with 13 bases between the two ends.

The DNA for the CDR3 is TGTGCCAGCAGTCGAGGGACAGCGGATCTCTATGGCTACACCTTC. Translation gives CASSRGTADLYGYTF. This chain joins TRBV27 and TRBJ1-2, with 7 bases lining up with TRBD1. CDR1 and CDR2 (germline): MNHEY, SMNVEV (reference sequence). This CDR3 has 15 residues. V lost 5 bases and J lost 4; bases outside the gene matches: 10.

This clone was found once. This chain joins TRBV14 and TRBJ2-7; D gene unclear. Germline CDR1 and CDR2: SGHDN and FVKESK. CDR3 length: 14 amino acids. The V end lost 2 bases, the J end lost 5 bases, and 13 bases lay between the germline ends. CDR3 loop: CASSQSVYNNEQYF. CDR3 in DNA: TGTGCCAGCAGCCAATCGGTCTATAATAACGAGCAGTACTTC.

The chain joins TRBV5-4 to TRBJ1-1, with D unresolved. V dropped 0 bases and J dropped 9 bases, with 12 bases sitting between them. Per germline, CDR1 SGHNT and CDR2 YYREEE (reference sequence). This CDR3 is built from 13 residues. The CDR3 region is CASSLALGEKAFF. The CDR3 nucleotides are TGTGCCAGCAGCTTGGCACTGGGAGAAAAAGCTTTCTTT. Full variable domain (outside the CDR3, taken from reference TRBV5-4 and TRBJ1-1): ETGVTQSPTHLIKTRGQQVTLRCSSQSGHNTVSWYQQALGQGPQFIFQYYREEENGRGNFPPRFSGLQFPNYSSELNVNALELDDSALYLCASSLALGEKAFFGQGTRLTVV.